One and the same sample provided the 6 T cell receptor beta chains below, sequenced in a study of OX40 agonist ivuxolimab in advanced cancers. Libraries were built with the immunoSEQ multiplex PCR assay. TCRdb holds this immuneACCESS table with in-frame rearrangements only. Some clones are missing; in checked studies, unresolved V genes explain under half, and the rest has no known cause. This sample lists some 98,000 clones; approximately 80% were detected once. Approximately 1.5% of the sample lies in the top ten. The sequencing used CD4+ or CD8+ T cells sorted from blood, collected in a trial of the OX40 agonist ivuxolimab. The receptors originated from an adult with an advanced solid tumor such as melanoma, head and neck, liver or kidney cancer.

This sequence joins TRBV30 and TRBJ1-2, with 9 nucleotides matching TRBD1. V lost 3 bases to trimming and J lost 8 bases; unmatched junction nucleotides: 7. The CDR3 has 13 residues. The germline gives CDR1 GTSNPN, CDR2 SVGIG (reference sequence). The CDR3 sequence: CAWSYRGLLGYTF. CDR3 nucleotides: TGTGCCTGGAGCTACAGGGGGCTACTGGGCTACACCTTC.

V usage is TRBV23-1 and J usage is TRBJ1-5, with 9 bases identical to TRBD1. TRBV23-1 is placed among ORFs of uncertain function. The CDR3 totals 18 residues. The ends lost 4 bases at V and 3 bases at J; junction bases unmatched: 13. CDR3 sequence: CASSLVSAGTGINQPQHF. CDR3 sequence (DNA): TGCGCCAGCAGTCTAGTCTCCGCCGGGACAGGGATCAATCAGCCCCAGCATTTT.

The chain carries TRBV4-1 and TRBJ2-7; the match to TRBD1 covers 10 bases. Germline CDR1 MGHRA, CDR2 YSYEKL. The CDR3 runs to 15 residues. Losses at the gene ends were 1 base for V and 2 bases for J; bases not matched to a gene: 2. As DNA, the CDR3 is TGCGCCAGCAGCCAAGCCGGGACAGGGGCCTACGAGCAGTACTTC. It specifies CASSQAGTGAYEQYF.

V is TRBV30 and J is TRBJ2-7; TRBD2 is a possible D gene (7 bases). Per germline, CDR1 GTSNPN and CDR2 SVGIG (reference sequence). CDR3 length equals 14 residues. V was cut by 4 bases and J by 2 bases, with 15 bases left in between. This CDR3 reads CAWTGEGRAYEQYF. The CDR3 DNA follows: TGTGCCTGGACAGGGGAGGGAAGAGCCTACGAGCAGTACTTC.

The chain combines TRBV11-2 with TRBJ2-3; 12 bases are shared with TRBD2. The CDR3 totals 16 residues. V shed 1 base, J shed 4 bases, and the junction held 3 bases outside the gene matches. CDR1 is SGHAT and CDR2 is FQNNGV in the germline V gene. DNA for the CDR3: TGTGCCAGCAGCTTAGTCCGACTAGCGGGAGCAGATACGCAGTATTTT. Translating it yields CASSLVRLAGADTQYF.

CDR3 DNA sequence: TGTGCCTGGAGTTGGGGGGGTATAGGCACCGGGGAGCTGTTTTTT. Its protein is CAWSWGGIGTGELFF. This chain connects TRBV30 to TRBJ2-2; 7 nucleotides agree with TRBD2. V lost 2 bases, J lost 4 bases, and 7 bases stayed unmatched. The CDR3 is made up of 15 amino acids. Germline CDR1 GTSNPN, CDR2 SVGIG (reference sequence).